A selection of T cell receptor beta chains follows, all from one sample in a study of T cell responses to AZD1222 COVID-19 vaccine. Sequenced by immunoSEQ multiplex PCR; TCRdb stores in-frame clones only, minus some. Of approximately 140,000 clones listed, approximately 85% are singletons. The material was peripheral blood, obtained on day 0 of MenACWY control vaccination. The source of these receptors is an adult in good health. The CDR3 runs from the conserved cysteine through the conserved F or W. Fields, in order: V gene, J gene, D gene, clone size, CDR3 DNA, CDR3 protein. The D gene is left open where the match is weak. Not every row has a clone size; where given, it reads once, few, many or a size class.

V gene: TRBV10-1; J gene: TRBJ1-1; D gene: -; clone size: few; CDR3 DNA: TGCGCCAGCAGTGCCGCCCGCAGGGTCCCTTTAAAGGTCTGCTTT; CDR3 protein: CASSAARRVPLKVCF
V gene: TRBV2; J gene: TRBJ1-2; D gene: -; clone size: once; CDR3 DNA: TGTGCCAGCAGTAATCAGGGAATAGGTGGCTACACCTTC; CDR3 protein: CASSNQGIGGYTF
V gene: TRBV29-1; J gene: TRBJ1-2; D gene: -; clone size: -; CDR3 DNA: TGCAGCGCTGAGGAAGGAGTTTCGTTTAACTATGGCTACACCTTC; CDR3 protein: CSAEEGVSFNYGYTF
V gene: TRBV19; J gene: TRBJ1-5; D gene: -; clone size: -; CDR3 DNA: TGTGCCAGCAGGGGTACTGCCCCCGGGCCCCAGCATTTT; CDR3 protein: CASRGTAPGPQHF
V gene: TRBV3-1/TRBV3-2; J gene: TRBJ2-1; D gene: -; clone size: -; CDR3 DNA: TGTGCCAGCAGCCTCCCAGCACCCTACAATGAGCAGTTCTTC; CDR3 protein: CASSLPAPYNEQFF
V gene: TRBV12-3/TRBV12-4; J gene: TRBJ2-3; D gene: -; clone size: -; CDR3 DNA: TGTGCCAGCAGTGTCCTAAGCACAGATACGCAGTATTTT; CDR3 protein: CASSVLSTDTQYF
V gene: TRBV18; J gene: TRBJ1-6; D gene: -; clone size: -; CDR3 DNA: TGTGCCAGCTCACCAAGCCGGGGTGGTTCACCCCTCCACTTT; CDR3 protein: CASSPSRGGSPLHF
V gene: TRBV4-2; J gene: TRBJ1-6; D gene: TRBD1; clone size: once; CDR3 DNA: TGTGCCAGCAGCCAAGGGCGGGGGACAGCGAATTCACCCCTCCACTTT; CDR3 protein: CASSQGRGTANSPLHF
V gene: TRBV3-1/TRBV3-2; J gene: TRBJ1-5; D gene: -; clone size: -; CDR3 DNA: TGTGCCAGCAGCCGATCTCGGGGGGCTGGCAATCAGCCCCAGCATTTT; CDR3 protein: CASSRSRGAGNQPQHF
V gene: TRBV2; J gene: TRBJ2-7; D gene: TRBD2; clone size: once; CDR3 DNA: TGTGCCAGCAGTGAAGCGCCCCAGCTAGCGGGGAATTACGAGCAGTACTTC; CDR3 protein: CASSEAPQLAGNYEQYF
V gene: TRBV5-6; J gene: TRBJ1-2; D gene: -; clone size: -; CDR3 DNA: TGTGCCAGCAGCTCGCAATGGCAAGGAACTGGCTACACCTTC; CDR3 protein: CASSSQWQGTGYTF
V gene: TRBV7-9; J gene: TRBJ2-3; D gene: TRBD2; clone size: once; CDR3 DNA: TGTGCCAGCAGCTTGGGGACTAGCGGGGCGACAGATACGCAGTATTTT; CDR3 protein: CASSLGTSGATDTQYF
V gene: TRBV7-3; J gene: TRBJ1-1; D gene: -; clone size: -; CDR3 DNA: TGTGCCAGCAGCTCCGGAGGTCGGGGGGTCACTGAAGCTTTCTTT; CDR3 protein: CASSSGGRGVTEAFF
V gene: TRBV29-1; J gene: TRBJ1-4; D gene: -; clone size: -; CDR3 DNA: TGCAGCGTTGGTACCGAGGGGACCTTTAATGAAAAACTGTTTTTT; CDR3 protein: CSVGTEGTFNEKLFF
V gene: TRBV6-5; J gene: TRBJ1-2; D gene: -; clone size: -; CDR3 DNA: TGTGCCAGCAGGGGCGATGGAGGCATCTATGGCTACACCTTC; CDR3 protein: CASRGDGGIYGYTF
V gene: TRBV5-4; J gene: TRBJ2-2; D gene: TRBD1; clone size: -; CDR3 DNA: TGTGCCAGCAGCTCCTACCGGGACAGGGGGCGCCGGGAGCTGTTTTTT; CDR3 protein: CASSSYRDRGRRELFF
V gene: TRBV14; J gene: TRBJ2-7; D gene: -; clone size: -; CDR3 DNA: TGTGCCAGCAGCCAAGGATACGAGCAGTACTTC; CDR3 protein: CASSQGYEQYF
V gene: TRBV24-1; J gene: TRBJ2-3; D gene: -; clone size: few; CDR3 DNA: TGTGCCACCAGTGGTATCGGGGACCCTTTTGAGACGCAGTATTTT; CDR3 protein: CATSGIGDPFETQYF
V gene: TRBV20-1; J gene: TRBJ2-2; D gene: -; clone size: -; CDR3 DNA: TGCAGTGCTAGTGGCGGGGCGGTGCGAACCGGGGAGCTGTTTTTT; CDR3 protein: CSASGGAVRTGELFF
V gene: TRBV5-8; J gene: TRBJ1-4; D gene: -; clone size: -; CDR3 DNA: TGTGCCAGCAGCTTGGGTCTGGGGAATAATGAAAAACTGTTTTTT; CDR3 protein: CASSLGLGNNEKLFF